Described below is a single TCR beta chain sequence and its context. This clonotype was found many times. Its antigen specificity is not known. Base-call qualities are not available, and no considerably larger clone is one nucleotide away. The source of the sample is a study of T cells in Graves' hyperthyroidism and ophthalmopathy (dated by TCRdb to the late 2010s). Background for the entire study: Peripheral blood was sampled at the time of initial diagnosis, prior to any treatment. The roughly 100 discovery patients were randomly split 7:3 into training and test sets. After sampling, hyperthyroidism patients received methimazole starting at 30 mg daily, and ophthalmopathy patients received high-dose intravenous methylprednisolone. Thyroid tissue and blood T-cell repertoires from roughly six Graves' hyperthyroidism patients were also compared in the study. Prospective prediction of ophthalmopathy was tested in an independent validation cohort of fewer than 20 hyperthyroidism patients and 17 patients who later progressed to ophthalmopathy. TCR V-J signatures able to tell the groups apart were searched for in a discovery cohort of approximately 95 patients, of whom 43 had Graves' ophthalmopathy and around 57 had stable Graves' hyperthyroidism. The paper reports TCR Vbeta CDR3 sequencing of some 140 peripheral blood samples: around 45 ophthalmopathy, around 80 hyperthyroidism and around 17 progressor patients. The paper as a whole reports these results and caveats: Sample size was not statistically predetermined, and blinding of investigators to group allocation was not performed. In validation, the model predicted progression to ophthalmopathy with around 71% sensitivity and 72% to 75% specificity, a median of 6.5 months before onset. Blood samples also contained most of the expanded thyroid clonotypes (frequency above 0.001), which suggests that blood repertoires may reflect thyroid immune responses. Ophthalmopathy was separated from stable hyperthyroidism by a 13 V-J signature model, with approximately 85% sensitivity and 81% to 82% specificity obtained in cross-validation and 80%/75% obtained in testing.

Graves' hyperthyroidism was defined as stable when no progression to ophthalmopathy occurred over 18 months of follow-up. Hyperthyroidism patients were newly diagnosed, with disease duration under 2 months, and aged 18 to 65 years. Patients with uncontrolled infections, other autoimmune diseases, pregnancy or lactation were excluded. Diagnoses were based on clinical symptoms, serum thyroxine and TRAb, thyroid ultrasound and orbital computed tomography. Ficoll-Paque density gradient centrifugation was used to isolate PBMCs from around 10 ml of fresh peripheral blood. Total RNA was extracted using Trizol reagent, and RNA quality was assessed on an Agilent 2100 Bioanalyzer. The TCR beta CDR3 regions were amplified from the RNA transcripts. For the first round of RT-PCR on the TCR CDR3, the HTBI primer set was used together with the Qiagen OneStep RT-PCR kit. Libraries were constructed in a second round of multiplex PCR, after which size selection and purification were performed. Paired-end sequencing of the libraries was performed with 100 bp reads on an Illumina HiSeq2000. The study's own analysis went as follows. SOAPnuke was used to process the raw data, with reads discarded if the reads contained adapters or uncalled bases, had a mean Phred below 15, or lacked an exact constant-primer or identifier match. COPE v1.2.5 was used to merge the high-quality paired reads, and each unique nucleotide sequence was defined as a clonotype. MiTCR v1.1 was used to align clonotypes to the IMGT TRBV, TRBD and TRBJ reference segments. Analysis was restricted to V-J combinations with a frequency above 0.0001, which covered roughly 99% of repertoires. The TCS score was defined as the ratio of F50 (clonal expansion) to E x V (chaos), calculated using BLOSUM62-based TCRdist between CDR3 peptides within each V-J. Welch's t-statistics and random forest reduced just over 500 V-J features to 13, which were used in a naive Bayes classifier (R e1071). The public reads were reprocessed in TCRdb via fastp at Q25 and MiXCR, keeping in-frame beta chains. Rows matching on CDR3 protein sequence are summarized as one entry with the most common DNA and genes. The V and J calls reflect TCRdb's pipeline rather than the authors' work. The sample table shows some 700,000 distinct CDR3 sequences, and 17% are seen once. Roughly 16% of the sample goes to the ten largest clones.

Trimming removed 0 bases from V and 7 bases from J, leaving 13 bases between the germline ends. Based on the germline V gene, the CDR1 and CDR2 sequences are SNHLY and FYNNEI. CDR3 length: 16 amino acids, cysteine to phenylalanine. Here the CDR3 DNA is all that survives: 48 bases in frame from base 1. The sequence was obtained from a man aged 50-60 years with Graves' hyperthyroidism. Sequenced input: blood. This chain is built from TRBV2 and TRBJ1-6; the D segment could be TRBD1, given 5 matching bases. The nucleotide sequence reads as follows: TGTGCCAGCAGTGAAGCGCTTCCAGGGCGGAATTCACCCCTCCACTTT. Its protein reads: CASSEALPGRNSPLHF.